One sample yielded the 20 T cell receptor beta chains listed below, sequenced in a study of blood T cells in healthy people across ages. Primed by a sample-barcoded 5' primer and a J-beta primer mix, a second PCR proceeded for roughly 6 to 12 cycles. In TCRdb, the 5' RACE reads were re-called with MiXCR into one record per CDR3 protein. Among fewer than 1 million distinct CDR3 sequences listed, 44% were seen once. Sample: blood. All receptors derive from a man in his 60s in good health.

The chain uses TRBV5-1 and TRBJ2-1; D gene uncertain. Looked up from germline, CDR1 is SGHRS and CDR2 is YFSETQ. Trimming pared 1 base from V and 4 bases from J, leaving 24 bases between. This CDR3 is 19 amino acids long. CDR3 loop: CASSLSDGVGKGYYNEQFF. The CDR3 region has the DNA TGCGCCAGCAGCTTGTCTGACGGAGTAGGAAAGGGCTATTACAATGAGCAGTTCTTC.

This clonotype was observed a few times. V gene TRBV5-1 combines with J gene TRBJ2-1; no definite D call. The germline V and J ends were trimmed by 5 bases and 7 bases, with 7 bases remaining between them. The length of the CDR3 is 11 residues. In germline, CDR1 is SGHRS, CDR2 YFSETQ. This chain's CDR3 is CASSPENEQFF. CDR3 in DNA: TGCGCCAGCAGTCCGGAAAATGAGCAGTTCTTC. The full variable domain, in which reference TRBV5-1 and TRBJ2-1 provide the parts outside the CDR3, is KAGVTQTPRYLIKTRGQQVTLSCSPISGHRSVSWYQQTPGQGLQFLFEYFSETQRNKGNFPGRFSGRQFSNSRSEMNVSTLELGDSALYLCASSPENEQFFGPGTRLTVL.

The V and J genes are TRBV27 and TRBJ1-2, with D possibly matching TRBD1 (6 bases). The CDR3 length is 12 residues. CDR1 is MNHEY, CDR2 SMNVEV, per germline (reference sequence). The V end was cut by 5 bases, the J end by 9 bases, with 13 bases between. CDR3 loop: CASSHRDGSYTF. The CDR3 nucleotides read TGTGCCAGCAGTCACAGGGATGGCAGCTACACCTTC.

This chain uses TRBV9 with TRBJ2-1; no clear D. The V and J ends lost 3 bases and 7 bases respectively, with 11 bases between them. The CDR3 spans 13 residues. Germline CDR1 reads SGDLS; CDR2 reads YYNGEE. The DNA of the CDR3 is TGTGCCAGCAGCGCTTGGGCTCAAAATGAGCAGTTCTTC. Its protein is CASSAWAQNEQFF.

V is TRBV5-1 and J is TRBJ2-1; 8 positions agree with TRBD2. Germline loops: CDR1 SGHRS, CDR2 YFSETQ. The CDR3 contains 16 residues. With 0 bases clipped from V and 2 bases from J, the junction kept 4 bases outside the gene matches. DNA for the CDR3: TGCGCCAGCAGCTTGGGCGGGGGGAAAACCTACAATGAGCAGTTCTTC. Residues: CASSLGGGKTYNEQFF.

This chain connects TRBV6-5 to TRBJ1-1; 11 bases are a match to TRBD1. The CDR3 has 14 amino acids. V gave up 6 bases and J gave up 4 bases; unmatched junction bases: 4. Germline-derived CDR1 and CDR2 are MNHEY and SVGAGI. The CDR3 loop is CASRDRGQGTEAFF. The CDR3 nucleotides are TGTGCCAGCAGGGACAGGGGGCAGGGCACTGAAGCTTTCTTT.

The genes are TRBV5-1 and TRBJ2-5; 7 bases fit TRBD2. The germline V gene encodes CDR1 SGHRS and CDR2 YFSETQ. There are 13 residues in the CDR3. The V gene end was trimmed by 4 bases and the J gene end by 3 bases; junction bases not matched to a gene: 3. The CDR3 sequence: CASSRTREETQYF. DNA of the CDR3: TGCGCCAGCAGCCGGACTAGAGAAGAGACCCAGTACTTC.

The chain employs TRBV5-1 and TRBJ2-5; 8 bases agree with TRBD1. The V and J ends lost 4 bases and 5 bases, in that order; junction bases with no gene match: 7. Per germline, CDR1 SGHRS and CDR2 YFSETQ. The CDR3 has 14 residues. The CDR3 sequence is CASSVGGQAETQYF. The CDR3 nucleotides are TGCGCCAGCAGCGTAGGGGGACAGGCGGAGACCCAGTACTTC. Full variable domain (remainder filled in from reference TRBV5-1 and TRBJ2-5): KAGVTQTPRYLIKTRGQQVTLSCSPISGHRSVSWYQQTPGQGLQFLFEYFSETQRNKGNFPGRFSGRQFSNSRSEMNVSTLELGDSALYLCASSVGGQAETQYFGPGTRLLVL.

V gene TRBV5-1 combines with J gene TRBJ2-1, with D perhaps matching TRBD1 (6 bases). The DNA end favors TRBJ2-7, so the J call may be wrong. This CDR3 is 15 amino acids long. The germline V gene encodes CDR1 SGHRS and CDR2 YFSETQ. The DNA for the CDR3 is TGCGCCAGCAGCCCCTCAGGGGACGTTAGCTACGAGCAGTACTTC. It is translated as CASSPSGDVSYEQYF.

The chain is built from TRBV29-1 and TRBJ1-1; D gene unclear. There are 11 residues in the CDR3. Germline lookup yields CDR1 SQVTM and CDR2 ANQGSEA. V was clipped by 7 bases and J by 5 bases, with 11 bases between them. The CDR3 protein is CSGRTGTEAFF. The CDR3, as DNA: TGCAGCGGCCGGACTGGGACTGAAGCTTTCTTT.

On this clonotype: This likely came from a read error, as a far larger clone is one base away. The chain employs TRBV4-3 and TRBJ1-2, with D uncertain. Trimming pared 5 bases from V and 9 bases from J, leaving 10 bases between. There are 11 residues in the CDR3. Germline V gene lookup returns CDR1 LGHNA and CDR2 YSLEER. CDR3 amino acids: CASSDGYCYTF. CDR3 DNA sequence: TGCGCCAGCAGCGACGGTTATTGCTACACCTTC.

The chain employs TRBV20-1 and TRBJ2-2; TRBD1 or TRBD2 may be the D gene (5 bases each). The V end was cut by 5 bases, the J end by 2 bases, with 18 bases between. This CDR3 is built from 16 residues. Per germline, CDR1 DFQATT and CDR2 SNEGSKA (reference sequence). The CDR3 here is CSASDVGASNTGELFF. The CDR3 DNA reads TGCAGTGCTTCCGATGTCGGGGCAAGCAACACCGGGGAGCTGTTTTTT.

This clonotype was recorded a few times. This chain connects TRBV20-1 to TRBJ2-1; 11 nucleotides agree with TRBD2. V lost 3 bases, J lost 0 bases, and 4 bases stayed unmatched. CDR3 length: 16 amino acids. Germline V CDR1 and CDR2: DFQATT, SNEGSKA (reference sequence). The CDR3 DNA is TGCAGTGCTAGCAAACTAGCGGGGGACTCCTACAATGAGCAGTTCTTC. Its translation is CSASKLAGDSYNEQFF.

There are a few counts of this clonotype. The chain recombines TRBV11-3 with TRBJ2-3; D gene uncertain. The germline gives CDR1 SGHNT, CDR2 YENEEA. V shed 5 bases and J shed 0 bases, with 9 bases lying between them. The length of the CDR3 is 14 residues. Written as DNA, the CDR3 is TGTGCCAGCAGCCCTGCACGTAGCACAGATACGCAGTATTTT. Its protein is CASSPARSTDTQYF.

This clonotype occurred once. This chain connects TRBV7-3 to TRBJ2-7; D might be TRBD1 or TRBD2, each matching 5 bases. Germline CDR1 SGHTA, CDR2 FQGTGA. The V gene lost 1 base and the J gene lost 4 bases, with 14 bases spanning the gap. CDR3 length equals 15 residues. The CDR3 DNA reads TGTGCCAGCAGCTTAAGTGGGGGTAGGGAGTACGAGCAGTACTTC. Translating it yields CASSLSGGREYEQYF.

This clonotype appeared a single time. The chain joins TRBV11-2 to TRBJ2-5, with 9 bases identical to TRBD1. Germline CDR1 and CDR2: SGHAT and FQNNGV. This CDR3 contains 17 residues. With V trimmed by 6 bases and J by 5 bases, 16 bases remained unmatched. In nucleotides, the CDR3 is TGTGCCAGCAGTCAAGTATACGGGGACAGGGTGGATGAGACCCAGTACTTC. Its translation: CASSQVYGDRVDETQYF. Complete variable domain (other parts from reference TRBV11-2 and TRBJ2-5): EAGVAQSPRYKIIEKRQSVAFWCNPISGHATLYWYQQILGQGPKLLIQFQNNGVVDDSQLPKDRFSAERLKGVDSTLKIQPAKLEDSAVYLCASSQVYGDRVDETQYFGPGTRLLVL.

This clonotype was counted a few times. The J gene is TRBJ1-4, the V gene TRBV20-1; a possible D gene is TRBD1 (5 bases). This CDR3 is 15 amino acids long. The V and J ends lost 7 bases and 7 bases respectively, with 22 bases between them. In germline, CDR1 is DFQATT, CDR2 SNEGSKA (reference sequence). CDR3 in DNA: TGCAGTGGGATTAGTTGGGGACTTGGGGGTGAAAAACTGTTTTTT. This sequence encodes CSGISWGLGGEKLFF.

The chain has TRBV28 and TRBJ1-2, with D hard to call. The V end was cut by 6 bases, the J end by 4 bases, with 18 bases between. The V gene's germline CDR1 is MDHEN and CDR2 SYDVKM. The CDR3 spans 15 residues. CDR3 loop: CASSLMVLQGYGYTF. CDR3 in DNA: TGTGCCAGCAGCCTTATGGTCCTTCAAGGCTATGGCTACACCTTC.

This chain uses TRBV28 with TRBJ1-6; D is undetermined. Trimming took 2 bases from V and 0 from J, leaving 8 bases between them. The CDR3 runs 16 residues. Germline CDR1 reads MDHEN; CDR2 reads SYDVKM. CDR3 in DNA: TGTGCCAGCAGTTTAAGACCCAGCTCCTATAATTCACCCCTCCACTTT. Translating gives CASSLRPSSYNSPLHF.

In this sample, this clonotype turned up once. V usage is TRBV5-1 and J usage is TRBJ1-2, with 8 bases identical to TRBD1. The CDR3 is 14 residues long. CDR1 and CDR2 (germline): SGHRS, YFSETQ. The junction had 9 bases not matched to a gene; V was cut back by 3 bases and J by 8 bases. The CDR3 is CASSWDQGARGYTF. CDR3 nucleotide sequence: TGCGCCAGCAGCTGGGATCAGGGGGCGCGGGGCTACACCTTC.